The 22 T cell receptor beta chains below were found in one sample sequenced in a study of graft-versus-host responses after intestinal transplantation. Their target antigens are unknown. Only in-frame clones appear in the TCRdb table, and some are missing; sequencing was by immunoSEQ multiplex PCR. The sample records about 90,000 clones, roughly 89% being singletons. Material: unstimulated CD4+ T cells sorted from spleen or lymph node cells, obtained before intestinal transplant. The receptors were gathered from a human donor who received an intestinal transplant.

The chain employs TRBV5-1 and TRBJ2-6; TRBD2 aligns across 7 bases. Losses at the gene ends were 4 bases for V and 2 bases for J; bases not matched to a gene: 3. Germline-derived CDR1 and CDR2 are SGHRS and YFSETQ. There are 15 residues in the CDR3. In DNA form, the CDR3 reads TGCGCCAGCAGCGAGACTAGCACTGGGGCCAACGTCCTGACTTTC. Its protein product is CASSETSTGANVLTF. The full variable domain, with the rest looked up from reference TRBV5-1 and TRBJ2-6, is KAGVTQTPRYLIKTRGQQVTLSCSPISGHRSVSWYQQTPGQGLQFLFEYFSETQRNKGNFPGRFSGRQFSNSRSEMNVSTLELGDSALYLCASSETSTGANVLTFGAGSRLTVL.

CDR3 coding DNA: TGTGCCAGCAGCCGTCGGGGTTTAAATCCGGGGGTACAGCCCCAGCATTTT. It translates to CASSRRGLNPGVQPQHF. V and J are TRBV5-6 and TRBJ1-5, with D maybe TRBD1 (5 bases). Germline V gene data show CDR1 as SGHDT and CDR2 as YYEEEE. The V end lost 4 bases, the J end lost 7 bases, and 24 bases lay between the germline ends. This CDR3 is built from 17 residues.

The J gene is TRBJ2-5, the V gene TRBV7-7, with 7 bases fitting TRBD1. V was clipped by 5 bases and J by 4 bases; unmatched bases: 13. The length of the CDR3 is 16 residues. CDR1 is SSHAT, CDR2 FNYEAQ, per germline (reference sequence). CDR3 in DNA: TGTGCCAGCAGCGAAACGACAGGGAAAAGGGGAGAGACCCAGTACTTC. Residues: CASSETTGKRGETQYF.

The V call is TRBV30, the J call TRBJ2-7, with D perhaps matching TRBD2 (6 bases). This CDR3 is 15 amino acids long. The germline V gene has CDR1 GTSNPN and CDR2 SVGIG (reference sequence). With 0 bases removed from V and 0 bases from J, the gap between germline ends came to 12 bases. CDR3 in amino acids: CAWSVPLAISYEQYF. The CDR3 nucleotides are TGTGCCTGGAGTGTACCTCTAGCGATCTCCTACGAGCAGTACTTC.

This chain connects TRBV7-9 to TRBJ2-7; 8 bases align to TRBD2. Losses at the gene ends were 2 bases for V and 1 base for J; bases not matched to a gene: 7. Germline V gene lookup returns CDR1 SEHNR and CDR2 FQNEAQ (reference sequence). The CDR3 is made up of 16 amino acids. In nucleotides, the CDR3 is TGTGCCAGCAGCTTAAATTTACGGGAGGGATCCTACGAGCAGTACTTC. This encodes CASSLNLREGSYEQYF.

The chain is built from TRBV6-1 and TRBJ1-5; no reliable D call. Trimming cost V 1 base and J 5 bases, with 12 bases left between them. The CDR3 consists of 15 residues. Germline assignment: CDR1 MNHNS and CDR2 SASEGT. As DNA, the CDR3 is TGTGCCAGCAGTGAAGTTACGTTAGGCCATCAGCCCCAGCATTTT. It codes for CASSEVTLGHQPQHF.

This rearrangement joins TRBV6-6 to TRBJ1-2; no clear D. Trimming took 2 bases from V and 7 from J, leaving 8 bases between them. This CDR3 has 12 amino acids. The germline V gene has CDR1 MNHNY and CDR2 SVGAGI (reference sequence). The CDR3 DNA sequence: TGTGCCAGCAGTTACCTAAAGGGTGGCTACACCTTC. As protein: CASSYLKGGYTF.

The rearrangement links TRBV5-1 to TRBJ2-3; 7 nucleotides align to TRBD2. V trimming: 5 bases; J trimming: 0 bases; junction bases outside the gene matches: 9. Germline CDR1 and CDR2: SGHRS and YFSETQ. The CDR3 consists of 16 residues. CDR3 bases: TGCGCCAGCAGTTCTTGGGGGGGAGCCAGCACAGATACGCAGTATTTT. Translated, it gives CASSSWGGASTDTQYF.

The sample holds one count of this clone. An end of the junction differs from the germline gene, which may be a read error. Different DNA sequences within this sample yield the same CDR3. The genes are TRBV9 and TRBJ2-1; 8 nucleotides agree with TRBD2. The CDR3 has 15 amino acids. Germline CDR1 is SGDLS and CDR2 is YYNGEE. DNA of the CDR3: TGTGCCAGCAGCGTCACTAGCGGCTCCTACAACGAGCAGTTCTTC. Its protein product is CASSVTSGSYNEQFF.

The rearrangement uses TRBV28 and TRBJ2-1; D tentatively reads TRBD1 or TRBD2 (6 bases each). The germline V and J ends were trimmed by 2 bases and 4 bases, with 15 bases remaining between them. The CDR3 totals 16 residues. The germline V gene has CDR1 MDHEN and CDR2 SYDVKM. For the CDR3, the DNA is TGTGCCAGCAGTTTAGGAGGGGGTGCGAGGTACAATGAGCAGTTCTTC. Translated: CASSLGGGARYNEQFF.

This clone was seen once. The CDR3 here is CASSLPGGGGNTIYF. The DNA for the CDR3 is TGTGCCAGCAGCTTACCAGGGGGGGGTGGAAACACCATATATTTT. V is TRBV7-6 and J is TRBJ1-3; the match to TRBD1 covers 7 bases. The CDR3 has 15 residues. V trimming: 2 bases; J trimming: 3 bases; junction bases outside the gene matches: 4. The germline CDR1 and CDR2 sequences are SGHVS and FNYEAQ.

In its sample, this clone was seen once. The chain uses TRBV4-2 and TRBJ2-4, with TRBD2 matching 11 bases. The CDR3 covers 19 residues. With 0 bases clipped from V and 3 bases from J, the junction kept 10 bases outside the gene matches. Germline V lookup: CDR1 LGHNA, CDR2 YNFKEQ. CDR3 residues: CASSQELIAGGPVKNIQYF. DNA of the CDR3: TGTGCCAGCAGCCAAGAATTAATAGCGGGAGGGCCGGTCAAAAACATTCAGTACTTC.

The genes are TRBV14 and TRBJ2-1; 9 bases match TRBD2. V shed 0 bases and J 6 bases; nucleotides not matched to a gene: 27. Germline V gene lookup returns CDR1 SGHDN and CDR2 FVKESK. The CDR3 contains 23 residues. The CDR3 DNA is TGTGCCAGCAGCCAAGAGCGGGGGGGTATTAGCGGCCACCCGGGAGGATTGATCAATGAGCAGTTCTTC. This translates into CASSQERGGISGHPGGLINEQFF. Combining the CDR3 with reference TRBV14 and TRBJ2-1 gives the whole variable domain EAGVTQFPSHSVIEKGQTVTLRCDPISGHDNLYWYRRVMGKEIKFLLHFVKESKQDESGMPNNRFLAERTGGTYSTLKVQPAELEDSGVYFCASSQERGGISGHPGGLINEQFFGPGTRLTVL.

The chain uses TRBV25-1 and TRBJ2-1; D unresolved. There are 14 residues in the CDR3. Germline values: CDR1 MGHDK, CDR2 SYGVNS. V gave up 5 bases and J gave up 6 bases, with 14 bases separating them. The CDR3 region is CASSPFITLNEQFF. In nucleotides, the CDR3 is TGTGCCAGCAGTCCCTTCATAACCCTCAATGAGCAGTTCTTC. Full variable domain (outside the CDR3, taken from reference TRBV25-1 and TRBJ2-1): EADIYQTPRYLVIGTGKKITLECSQTMGHDKMYWYQQDPGMELHLIHYSYGVNSTEKGDLSSESTVSRIRTEHFPLTLESARPSHTSQYLCASSPFITLNEQFFGPGTRLTVL.

This clone was seen a handful of times. The CDR3 coding sequence is TGCGCCAGCAGCTTCTCACAGGCTGACTACGAGCAGTACTTC. Its translation is CASSFSQADYEQYF. V usage is TRBV5-1 and J usage is TRBJ2-7; a weak D match, TRBD1 (5 bases). V was trimmed by 2 bases and J by 3 bases, leaving 12 bases between them. The CDR3 totals 14 residues. CDR1 is SGHRS, CDR2 YFSETQ, per germline.

The chain carries TRBV4-2 and TRBJ2-5; a weak D match, TRBD1 (6 bases). Germline V CDR1 and CDR2: LGHNA, YNFKEQ. V shed 3 bases and J shed 7 bases, with 9 bases lying between them. This CDR3 comprises 12 residues. The CDR3 protein is CASSQPQGTQYF. The CDR3, as DNA: TGTGCCAGCAGCCAGCCACAGGGGACCCAGTACTTC.

The chain carries TRBV2 and TRBJ1-1, with D perhaps TRBD1 (6 bases). The germline V gene has CDR1 SNHLY and CDR2 FYNNEI. With 6 bases removed from V and 1 base from J, the gap between germline ends came to 15 bases. The CDR3 has 15 residues. This chain's CDR3 is CASSLGGTTNTEAFF. DNA for the CDR3: TGTGCCAGCAGCCTTGGGGGCACAACGAACACTGAAGCTTTCTTT.

The gene calls are TRBV11-3 and TRBJ2-3; D is unclear. Germline V gives CDR1 SGHNT, CDR2 YENEEA. The CDR3 has 11 amino acids. Trimming pared 2 bases from V and 3 bases from J, leaving 0 bases between. CDR3 sequence: CASSLTDTQYF. DNA for the CDR3: TGTGCCAGCAGCTTAACAGATACGCAGTATTTT. Using reference TRBV11-3 and TRBJ2-3 for the parts outside the CDR3, the full variable domain is EAGVVQSPRYKIIEKKQPVAFWCNPISGHNTLYWYLQNLGQGPELLIRYENEEAVDDSQLPKDRFSAERLKGVDSTLKIQPAELGDSAVYLCASSLTDTQYFGPGTRLTVL.

V is TRBV14 and J is TRBJ1-3, with D hard to call. Germline assignment: CDR1 SGHDN and CDR2 FVKESK. The CDR3 spans 14 residues. Between the trimmed V and J ends, which lost 4 bases and 0 bases, there was a span of 7 bases. The CDR3 coding sequence is TGTGCCAGCAGCCGGTTTAACTCTGGAAACACCATATATTTT. Its translation is CASSRFNSGNTIYF.

The V and J genes are TRBV7-9 and TRBJ1-1, with D unresolved. With 3 bases removed from V and 0 bases from J, the gap between germline ends came to 8 bases. Per germline, CDR1 SEHNR and CDR2 FQNEAQ (reference sequence). CDR3 length: 14 residues. CDR3 sequence (DNA): TGTGCCAGCAGCTTCCGCAGGTTGAACACTGAAGCTTTCTTT. Amino acid sequence: CASSFRRLNTEAFF. The variable domain in full, completed from reference TRBV7-9 and TRBJ1-1, reads DTGVSQNPRHKITKRGQNVTFRCDPISEHNRLYWYRQTLGQGPEFLTYFQNEAQLEKSRLLSDRFSAERPKGSFSTLEIQRTEQGDSAMYLCASSFRRLNTEAFFGQGTRLTVV.

This clone was seen once. J is TRBJ1-5 and V is TRBV6-6; D is perhaps TRBD1 (5 bases). The germline V and J ends were trimmed by 5 bases and 10 bases, with 18 bases remaining between them. The CDR3 sequence is 14 residues long. Looked up from germline, CDR1 is MNHNY and CDR2 is SVGAGI (reference sequence). CDR3 nucleotides: TGTGCCAGCAGTCCGAACGAGGGGAGGGTTCCCCAGCATTTT. Its translation: CASSPNEGRVPQHF.

V is TRBV29-1 and J is TRBJ2-1; 8 bases line up with TRBD2. The CDR3 runs 14 residues. With 7 bases clipped from V and 9 bases from J, the junction kept 14 bases outside the gene matches. Germline V CDR1 and CDR2: SQVTM, ANQGSEA. The DNA of the CDR3 is TGCAGCGCAAACACCGGGACTAGAAGCAGTGAGCAGTTCTTC. It codes for CSANTGTRSSEQFF.